This T cell receptor (beta chain) was profiled in a study of cytotoxic CD8 clonotypes in ibrutinib-treated CLL. Whole-study results and caveats: Investigators sampled sustained-remission and progressing patients at differing times. Stable or contracted on treatment, public clonotypes were also uncommon.

Here immunoSEQ multiplex PCR was the method, and the copy in TCRdb shows in-frame clones only, minus some. The sample lists a few hundred thousand clones, 67% seen once, with roughly 6% in the top ten. The table lists this clone with a few counts. Its target is unknown. Per the germline V gene, CDR1 is MDHEN and CDR2 is SYDVKM. The CDR3 length is 14 residues. J gave up 3 bases and V 7 bases, and 7 bases lay outside the gene matches. This sample comprised PBMCs, obtained after 36 months of ibrutinib treatment. This chain links TRBV28 with TRBJ2-7, with 9 bases lining up with TRBD1. The source of this sequence is a human donor with chronic lymphocytic leukemia. The CDR3 sequence is CASTPRDRDYEQYF. The CDR3 DNA is TGTGCCAGCACCCCCCGGGACAGGGACTACGAGCAGTACTTC.